This TCR beta chain was sequenced for a study of beta chain features in type 1 diabetes. As for the study in general: Sorted cells examined across all samples numbered 95 million to 120 million. Regarding the study as a whole: It was among patients, rather than healthy donors, that naive, central memory and Treg TCRB repertoires appeared more similar. The study found moderately but significantly shorter TCRB CDR3s in all four CD4+ subsets of Type 1 diabetes patients.

A remark on this clone: The antigen is not known. One end of the junction fails to match germline, which may point to a read error.

The entirety of the isolated RNA underwent reverse transcription, so expressed TCRB transcripts were sequenced. The protocol was immunoSEQ multiplex PCR, while the TCRdb copy is restricted to in-frame clones and leaves out a portion. The sample carries 130,000 or so clones, 15% to 20% recorded once. The CDR3 contains 14 residues. CDR1 is SSHAT and CDR2 is FNYEAQ in the germline V gene (reference sequence). Via CD45RO/CCR7/CD25/CD127/CD95/CD27, cells of the CD4+ naive, central memory, regulatory and stem cell-like memory subsets were sorted. Sequencing was done on a sample of central memory CD4+ T cells from blood. The TCR comes from a man between 18 and 35 years old with type 1 diabetes. The gene calls are TRBV7-7 and TRBJ2-7, with TRBD2 matching over 8 bases. In DNA form, the CDR3 reads TGTGCTAGCAGCCCGGACGGGACTAGCTACGAGCAGTACTTC. Its translation: CASSPDGTSYEQYF.